Listed here are 20 T cell receptor beta chains from one sample, sequenced in a study of blood T cell repertoires in COVID-19. Data came from immunoSEQ multiplex PCR; TCRdb stores just in-frame clones and leaves some out. The sample has 350,000 to 450,000 clones; 80% to 90% are singletons. Source material: PBMCs or T cells enriched from blood (not recorded which). These TCRs come from a man aged 25-40 years who had recovered from COVID-19.

The chain uses TRBV10-3 and TRBJ1-1; D not certain. V lost 4 bases and J lost 5, with 5 bases in between. Germline-derived CDR1 and CDR2 are ENHRY and SYGVKD. The CDR3 runs to 11 residues. CDR3 DNA: TGTGCCATCAGTGCGGGGACTGAAGCTTTCTTT. Protein product: CAISAGTEAFF.

The chain couples TRBV19 to TRBJ2-2; possibly TRBD1 for D (6 bases). The V end lost 5 bases, the J end lost 7 bases, and 11 bases lay between the germline ends. The CDR3 runs to 13 residues. Per the germline V gene, CDR1 is LNHDA and CDR2 is SQIVND (reference sequence). The DNA for the CDR3 is TGTGCCAGTAGTCCAGGGGCGGGCGGGGAGCTGTTTTTT. Its translation is CASSPGAGGELFF.

This clone has a count of ten or more. This chain connects TRBV6-5 to TRBJ2-2, with TRBD2 as a possible D gene (6 bases). Deletions cut 8 bases from V and 4 bases from J, with 17 bases between. Germline assignment: CDR1 MNHEY and CDR2 SVGAGI. This CDR3 region has 15 residues. The CDR3 spells CASLQGGPGTGELFF. The CDR3 bases are TGTGCCAGCCTACAAGGAGGGCCGGGCACCGGGGAGCTGTTTTTT.

The genes are TRBV2 and TRBJ1-1; no clear D gene. The ends were cut back, 9 bases at V and 0 bases at J, with 11 bases in the middle. This CDR3 comprises 13 residues. Germline-derived CDR1 and CDR2 are SNHLY and FYNNEI. CDR3 sequence: CASHGQLNTEAFF. CDR3 bases: TGTGCCAGTCATGGTCAGTTGAACACTGAAGCTTTCTTT.

The chain combines TRBV7-9 with TRBJ1-5; 9 nucleotides line up with TRBD1. CDR3 length: 17 amino acids. The J segment lost 0 bases and the V segment lost 5 bases, leaving 8 bases of the junction unmatched. Germline values: CDR1 SEHNR, CDR2 FQNEAQ (reference sequence). The CDR3 region has the DNA TGTGCCAGCAGCCCGACAGGGGGTAAACATAGCAATCAGCCCCAGCATTTT. Translation: CASSPTGGKHSNQPQHF.

V and J are TRBV2 and TRBJ2-5; 7 nucleotides align to TRBD2. J lost 1 base, V lost 7 bases, and 3 bases had no gene match. The germline CDR1 and CDR2 sequences are SNHLY and FYNNEI. The CDR3 totals 13 residues. The CDR3 DNA is TGTGCCAGCAAGGGGAGGGTCCAAGAGACCCAGTACTTC. Translating it yields CASKGRVQETQYF.

J is TRBJ2-1 and V is TRBV6-1; D is perhaps TRBD2 (5 bases). The CDR3 extends over 15 amino acids. Germline V gives CDR1 MNHNS, CDR2 SASEGT. Deletions cut 0 bases from V and 2 bases from J, with 8 bases between. The CDR3 loop is CASSEADGTYNEQFF. CDR3 DNA sequence: TGTGCCAGCAGTGAAGCCGACGGGACCTACAATGAGCAGTTCTTC.

This chain links TRBV25-1 with TRBJ1-1; tentative D call: TRBD1 (6 bases). Trimming removed 4 bases from V and 1 base from J, with 7 bases in between. The CDR3 extends over 13 amino acids. Germline CDR1 and CDR2: MGHDK and SYGVNS. The CDR3 protein is CASSGQANTEAFF. Here the CDR3 DNA reads TGTGCCAGCAGTGGACAGGCGAACACTGAAGCTTTCTTT.

This clone was detected only once. The chain recombines TRBV7-8 with TRBJ2-2; 9 bases match TRBD1. V lost 4 bases and J lost 4; bases outside the gene matches: 10. Germline V lookup: CDR1 SGHVS, CDR2 FQNEAQ. This CDR3 comprises 17 residues. Written as DNA, the CDR3 is TGTGCCAGCAGCTCCCTTGTAGGGACAGGGATCACCGGGGAGCTGTTTTTT. Its translation: CASSSLVGTGITGELFF.

The chain recombines TRBV27 with TRBJ2-7; possibly TRBD1 for D (6 bases). From germline, CDR1 is MNHEY and CDR2 SMNVEV (reference sequence). With 4 bases removed from V and 2 bases from J, the gap between germline ends came to 12 bases. CDR3 length equals 14 residues. The CDR3 reads CASSSTRGPYEQYF. As DNA, the CDR3 is TGTGCCAGCAGTTCGACCAGGGGCCCCTACGAGCAGTACTTC.

V and J are TRBV7-3 and TRBJ2-2; 7 nucleotides line up with TRBD2. The CDR3 runs 15 residues. The V segment lost 1 base and the J segment 4 bases; nucleotides outside the gene matches: 3. Germline lookup yields CDR1 SGHTA and CDR2 FQGTGA. CDR3 loop: CASSLRGGGTGELFF. DNA of the CDR3: TGTGCCAGCAGCTTAAGGGGCGGGGGCACCGGGGAGCTGTTTTTT.

CDR3 bases: TGTGCTAGTGGTTTGGCAAGGGGACTAGCGGGAAGCTCCTACAATGAGCAGTTCTTC. It codes for CASGLARGLAGSSYNEQFF. The chain uses TRBV12-5 and TRBJ2-1; TRBD2 matches 13 bases. The J segment lost 0 bases and the V segment lost 1 base, leaving 6 bases of the junction unmatched. Looked up from germline, CDR1 is LGHNT and CDR2 is FRNRAP. The CDR3 consists of 19 residues. Together with reference TRBV12-5 and TRBJ2-1, the CDR3 gives the full variable domain: DARVTQTPRHKVTEMGQEVTMRCQPILGHNTVFWYRQTMMQGLELLAYFRNRAPLDDSGMPKDRFSAEMPDATLATLKIQPSEPRDSAVYFCASGLARGLAGSSYNEQFFGPGTRLTVL.

The rearrangement joins TRBV6-5 to TRBJ2-2; D might be TRBD1 (5 bases). The V end lost 0 bases, the J end lost 7 bases, and 12 bases lay between the germline ends. The CDR3 is 15 amino acids. Looked up from germline, CDR1 is MNHEY and CDR2 is SVGAGI. The CDR3, as DNA: TGTGCCAGCAGTTACTCGAAGTCAGGGATCGGGGAGCTGTTTTTT. It codes for CASSYSKSGIGELFF.

The gene calls are TRBV28 and TRBJ2-7, with 9 bases identical to TRBD1. The CDR3 contains 16 residues. Per germline, CDR1 MDHEN and CDR2 SYDVKM. Losses at the gene ends were 2 bases for V and 5 bases for J; bases not matched to a gene: 10. The CDR3 region has the DNA TGTGCCAGCAGTTTACCCCCTGGACAGGGGTATAACGAGCAGTACTTC. Protein sequence: CASSLPPGQGYNEQYF.

This rearrangement joins TRBV9 to TRBJ2-1; 8 bases are a match to TRBD2. The V gene's germline CDR1 is SGDLS and CDR2 YYNGEE. The ends lost 4 bases at V and 6 bases at J; junction bases unmatched: 9. The CDR3 runs 15 residues. CDR3 nucleotide sequence: TGTGCCAGCAGCCCCCGGCTAGCGGGCCCCAATGAGCAGTTCTTC. Translating it yields CASSPRLAGPNEQFF.

The chain recombines TRBV5-4 with TRBJ1-3; D remains unclear. The CDR3 contains 12 residues. V was pared by 2 bases and J by 5 bases, with 5 bases between. Germline V gene lookup returns CDR1 SGHNT and CDR2 YYREEE (reference sequence). CDR3 bases: TGTGCCAGCAGCTTCGGTCGAAACACCATATATTTT. This translates into CASSFGRNTIYF.

On this clone itself: At one of its ends the junction is not consistent with the germline gene, which may arise from a read error. This chain joins TRBV6-4 and TRBJ2-7; D is uncertain. This CDR3 region has 11 residues. Germline V lookup: CDR1 MRHNA, CDR2 SNTAGT. For the CDR3, the DNA is TGTGCCAGCAGTGACTCGACCTTGCGGAACTTC. It translates to CASSDSTLRNF.

This chain links TRBV25-1 with TRBJ2-7; possibly TRBD1 for D (6 bases). Trimming removed 4 bases from V and 3 bases from J, with 10 bases in between. CDR3 length: 13 residues. Germline V gene sequence: CDR1 MGHDK, CDR2 SYGVNS. The DNA of the CDR3 is TGTGCCAGCAGTGTCCTACAGGGCTACGAGCAGTACTTC. Translating gives CASSVLQGYEQYF.

The V gene is TRBV7-2, the J gene TRBJ2-4, with TRBD1 matching over 8 bases. The CDR3 loop spans 17 amino acids. After removal of 4 bases from V and 6 bases from J, the junction contained 14 bases not matched to a gene. Germline CDR1 SGHTA, CDR2 FQGNSA. The CDR3 coding sequence is TGTGCCAGCAGCTCAACCGGGACAGGTGACGGGTTAAACATTCAGTACTTC. Its translation: CASSSTGTGDGLNIQYF.

The CDR3 spells CASSQARREGTDTQYF. The CDR3 DNA follows: TGCGCCAGCAGCCAAGCCAGGCGGGAGGGAACAGATACGCAGTATTTT. V gene TRBV4-1 combines with J gene TRBJ2-3, with 9 bases fitting TRBD2. The V and J ends lost 1 base and 3 bases, in that order; junction bases with no gene match: 5. The CDR3 is made up of 16 amino acids. Germline assignment: CDR1 MGHRA and CDR2 YSYEKL.